These T cell receptor beta chains were read from a single sample in a study of beta chain features in type 1 diabetes. The repertoire was sequenced with immunoSEQ multiplex PCR; TCRdb's copy has only in-frame clones and lacks some. The top ten clones hold approximately 0.016% of a sample with some 330,000 clones, 9.5% to 12% of them seen once. The sample taken for sequencing was naive CD4+ T cells from blood. These receptor sequences come from a woman under 40 in good health. Each CDR3 is given without its conserved first and last residue.

V,CDR3
TRBV19,ASSPQAQETQY
TRBV20-1,SASAYEQY
TRBV7-2,ASSLGGSGRAYEQY
TRBV28,ASSLLPDTQY
TRBV18,ASSPPGTGGSYEQY
TRBV29-1,SVSGQGLSEQY
TRBV7-2,ASSRTGNEQY
TRBV5-6,ASSFVPGGRDTQY
TRBV28,ASSFRFSTGNQPQH
TRBV7-2,ASSFRVQGGTDTQY
TRBV27,ASRSRGQGRGYT
TRBV9,ASSLGLAGGPQETQY
TRBV5-1,ASSFGQSNQPQH
TRBV7-6,ASSLGRGNTEAF
TRBV28,ASSRSGKVETQY
TRBV7-3,ASSPGTGRHGGYT
TRBV30,AWSGSNQPQH
TRBV28,ASRPSGIDTQY